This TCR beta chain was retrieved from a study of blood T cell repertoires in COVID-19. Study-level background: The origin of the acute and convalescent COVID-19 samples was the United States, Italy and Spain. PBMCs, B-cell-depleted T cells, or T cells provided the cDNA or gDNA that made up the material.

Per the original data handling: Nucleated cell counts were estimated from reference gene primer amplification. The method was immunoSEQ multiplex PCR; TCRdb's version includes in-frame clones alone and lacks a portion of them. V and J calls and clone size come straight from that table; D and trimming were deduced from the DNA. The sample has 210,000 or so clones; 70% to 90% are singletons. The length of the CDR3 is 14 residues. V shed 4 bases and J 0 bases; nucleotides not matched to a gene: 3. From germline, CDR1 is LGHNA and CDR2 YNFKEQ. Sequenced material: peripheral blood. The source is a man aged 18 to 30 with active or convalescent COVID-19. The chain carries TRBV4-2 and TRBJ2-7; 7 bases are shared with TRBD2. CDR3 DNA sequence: TGTGCCAGCAGCCTCGGCGGGAGCTCCTACGAGCAGTACTTC. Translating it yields CASSLGGSSYEQYF.